This TCR beta chain was obtained from a study of T-cell memory formation after mild COVID-19. Study results and caveats: Among CD4+ contracting clones, most were CM and EM, and CD8+ ones EMRA.

This clonotype was seen a few times. The target antigen is unknown. TCRalpha and TCRbeta libraries used 5'RACE with constant-segment primers and UMIs. TCRdb analysed the 5' RACE reads with MiXCR anew, one entry per CDR3 protein. The repertoire includes about 400,000 distinct CDR3 sequences, about 25% of them detected once, and roughly 13% sits in the top ten. Deletions cut 1 base from V and 5 bases from J, with 5 bases between. There are 12 residues in the CDR3. Looked up from germline, CDR1 is SEHNR and CDR2 is FQNEAQ (reference sequence). This chain connects TRBV7-9 to TRBJ1-1; D remains ambiguous. The clonotype was recovered from an adult woman who had mild COVID-19 (a few samples of this study predate the infection). Cell type and time point are not known. Source material: PBMCs or a T cell subset sorted from them (not recorded which). The chain's CDR3 is CASSLGATEAFF. Here the CDR3 DNA reads TGTGCCAGCAGCTTAGGGGCAACTGAAGCTTTCTTT.